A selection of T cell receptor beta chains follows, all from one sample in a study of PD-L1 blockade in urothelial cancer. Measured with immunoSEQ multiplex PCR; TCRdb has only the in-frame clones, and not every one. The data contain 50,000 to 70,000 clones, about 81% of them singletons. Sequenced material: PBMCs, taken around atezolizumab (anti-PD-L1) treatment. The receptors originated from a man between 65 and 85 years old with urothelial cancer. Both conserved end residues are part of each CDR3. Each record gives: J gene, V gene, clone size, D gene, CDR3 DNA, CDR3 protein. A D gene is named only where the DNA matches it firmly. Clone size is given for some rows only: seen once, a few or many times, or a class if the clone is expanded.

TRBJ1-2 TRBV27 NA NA TGTGCCAGCATGCCGGGAAAGCTTCGGGATGGCTACACCTTC CASMPGKLRDGYTF
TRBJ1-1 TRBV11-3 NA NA TGTGCCAGCAGCTTAGTTACCGCCTATACGAACACTGAAGCTTTCTTT CASSLVTAYTNTEAFF
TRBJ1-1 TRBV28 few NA TGTGCCAGCAGTTTAGTTGGAGTACGGACTGAAGCTTTCTTT CASSLVGVRTEAFF
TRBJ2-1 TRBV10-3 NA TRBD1 TGTGCCATCAGACCGGGACAGGATAATGAGCAGTTCTTC CAIRPGQDNEQFF
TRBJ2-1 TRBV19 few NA TGTGCCAGTAGTATAGGACGGGGTGAGCAGTTCTTC CASSIGRGEQFF
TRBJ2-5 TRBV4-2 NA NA TGTGCCAGCAGCCAAGGTTTGACTGGGGGCGGGAGTGAGGAGACCCAGTACTTC CASSQGLTGGGSEETQYF
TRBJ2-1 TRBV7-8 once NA TGTGCCAGCAGTCTCACTAGGCGAGGTGTCAATGAGCAGTTCTTC CASSLTRRGVNEQFF
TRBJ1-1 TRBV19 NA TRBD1 TGTGCCAGTAGTACGCGACAGGGTGATGGCCTAAACACTGAAGCTTTCTTT CASSTRQGDGLNTEAFF
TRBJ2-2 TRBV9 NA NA TGTGCCAGCAGCCCAAGGGGTCCCGGGGAGCTGTTTTTT CASSPRGPGELFF
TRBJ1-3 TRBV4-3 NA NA TGCGCCAGCAGCCAGGATGCAGGGGTCGGACGGAACACCATATATTTT CASSQDAGVGRNTIYF
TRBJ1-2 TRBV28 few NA TGTGCCAGCAGTCAAAGGAGATATGGCTACACCTTC CASSQRRYGYTF
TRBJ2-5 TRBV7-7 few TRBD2 TGTGCTAGCAGCTTCCCGGGGGGACAAGAGACCCAGTACTTC CASSFPGGQETQYF
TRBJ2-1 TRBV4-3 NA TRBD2 TGCGCCAGCAGCTCCAGCGGGGTGAGCTCCTACAATGAGCAGTTCTTC CASSSSGVSSYNEQFF
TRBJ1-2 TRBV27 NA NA TGTGCCAGCAGTTTTCAGGGGCTAAACTATGGCTACACCTTC CASSFQGLNYGYTF
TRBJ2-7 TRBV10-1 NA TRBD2 TGCGCCAGCGGCACTAGCGGTGGGATCGAGCAGTACTTC CASGTSGGIEQYF
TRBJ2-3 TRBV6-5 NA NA TGTGCCAGCAGTTACCTAGGGAGGGGGAGCACAGATACGCAGTATTTT CASSYLGRGSTDTQYF
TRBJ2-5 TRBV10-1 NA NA TGCGCCAGCAGTGTTAGCGTTCAAGAGACCCAGTACTTC CASSVSVQETQYF
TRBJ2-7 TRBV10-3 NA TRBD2 TGTGCCGGCCGGCCTAGCGGGAGCAACGAGCAGTACTTC CAGRPSGSNEQYF
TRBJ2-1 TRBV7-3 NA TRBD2 TGTGCCAGCAGCTTTACTAGCGGCCCTAACAATGAGCAGTTCTTC CASSFTSGPNNEQFF
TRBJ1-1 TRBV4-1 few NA TGCGCCAGCAGCCAAGACTTACAATATACTGAAGCTTTCTTT CASSQDLQYTEAFF
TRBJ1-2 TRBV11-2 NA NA TGTGCCAGCAGCTTAAAGTTGGGGCCTAACTATGGCTACACCTTC CASSLKLGPNYGYTF
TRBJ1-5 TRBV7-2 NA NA TGTGCCAGCAGCTTACTTCGGACAGATAATCAGCCCCAGCATTTT CASSLLRTDNQPQHF
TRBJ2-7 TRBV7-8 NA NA TGTGCCAGCAGGTTGGGGCTAGCGTCCTACGAGCAGTACTTC CASRLGLASYEQYF
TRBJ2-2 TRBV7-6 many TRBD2 TGTGCCAGCAGCTTCAGGGCTAGCGGTACCAACACCGGGGAGCTGTTTTTT CASSFRASGTNTGELFF
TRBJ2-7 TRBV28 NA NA TGTGCCAGCAGTTTAGGAGGGAGCTCCTACGAGCAGTACTTC CASSLGGSSYEQYF
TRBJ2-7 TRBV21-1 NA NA TGTGCCAGCAGCAAAGTGGAACTAGCCGAATCCTACGAGCAGTACTTC CASSKVELAESYEQYF
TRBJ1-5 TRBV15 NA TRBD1 TGTGCCACCAGCAGCGGGGACAGGGGGTTCTTTCAGCCCCAGCATTTT CATSSGDRGFFQPQHF
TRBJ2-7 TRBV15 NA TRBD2 TGTGCCACCAGCCCCATAAGGGGGACTAGCGGAGCCTACGAGCAGTACTTC CATSPIRGTSGAYEQYF
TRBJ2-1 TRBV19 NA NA TGTGCCAGTAGTAGCCGGGACTTTCAGGCTGAGCAGTTCTTC CASSSRDFQAEQFF
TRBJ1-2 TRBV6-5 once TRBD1 TGTGCCAGCAGTTCATCCCGACAGGGGATCTATGGCTACACCTTC CASSSSRQGIYGYTF
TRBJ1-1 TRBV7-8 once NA TGTGCCAGCAGCCTCCGTGAACAGGGTTTGAACACTGAAGCTTTCTTT CASSLREQGLNTEAFF
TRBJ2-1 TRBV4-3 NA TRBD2 TGCGCCAGCAGCCACCTTGCATCTAGCGGAGCTTACAATGAGCAGTTCTTC CASSHLASSGAYNEQFF
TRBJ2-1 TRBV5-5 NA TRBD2 TGTGCCAGCAGCTCTGGACTAGCGGGGAATGAGCAGTTCTTC CASSSGLAGNEQFF